Below are 25 T cell receptor beta chains sequenced from a single sample in a study of shared clonotypes between healthy human individuals. Data came from immunoSEQ multiplex PCR; TCRdb stores just in-frame clones and leaves some out. The profile shows roughly 1 million clones, more than 75% of them singletons. Sequenced input: memory CD4+ T cells from PBMCs. The sample's subset: CD45RA-negative fraction. These receptors came from a man aged 18 to 30 in good health. Some clones in this sample may be carry-over from other donors' samples.

The rearrangement uses TRBV27 and TRBJ2-2, with TRBD2 matching over 9 bases. The germline V gene has CDR1 MNHEY and CDR2 SMNVEV (reference sequence). The V segment lost 6 bases and the J segment 9 bases; nucleotides outside the gene matches: 8. CDR3 length: 14 residues. CDR3 amino acids: CASRTSTSGRELFF. The CDR3 coding sequence is TGTGCCAGCAGAACTTCGACTAGCGGCAGGGAGCTGTTTTTT.

The chain uses TRBV2 and TRBJ2-2, with D perhaps matching TRBD1 (5 bases). Between the trimmed V and J ends, which lost 4 bases and 6 bases, there was a span of 9 bases. This CDR3 spans 13 amino acids. Germline-derived CDR1 and CDR2 are SNHLY and FYNNEI. CDR3 nucleotide sequence: TGTGCCAGCAGTGGTCAGGGATCCGGGGAGCTGTTTTTT. The encoded protein is CASSGQGSGELFF.

Only one count was recorded for this clone. The rearrangement joins TRBV5-1 to TRBJ2-1, with TRBD1 matching 10 bases. The J segment lost 4 bases and the V segment lost 4 bases, leaving 8 bases of the junction unmatched. Per germline, CDR1 SGHRS and CDR2 YFSETQ. The CDR3 runs 16 residues. In DNA form, the CDR3 reads TGCGCCAGCAGCCTATTTGGGACAGGGGTATACAATGAGCAGTTCTTC. Residues: CASSLFGTGVYNEQFF.

The V and J genes are TRBV7-6 and TRBJ2-1, with unresolved D. The CDR3 loop spans 14 amino acids. Trimming shortened V by 3 bases and J by 4 bases, and 10 bases separated the two germline ends. Germline V gene data show CDR1 as SGHVS and CDR2 as FNYEAQ. The CDR3 loop reads CASSFRDVYNEQFF. The DNA of the CDR3 is TGTGCCAGCAGCTTTAGAGATGTTTACAATGAGCAGTTCTTC.

This chain links TRBV9 with TRBJ2-1, with TRBD2 matching 7 bases. V was clipped by 4 bases and J by 8 bases; unmatched bases: 15. The CDR3 is made up of 16 amino acids. Germline V CDR1 and CDR2: SGDLS, YYNGEE. The CDR3 DNA sequence: TGTGCCAGCAGCCCACGCCCTAGCGGACCAGGCGATGAGCAGTTCTTC. Amino acid sequence: CASSPRPSGPGDEQFF.

This clone was seen ten or more times. The V and J genes are TRBV5-4 and TRBJ2-3; possibly TRBD2 for D (7 bases). The CDR3 consists of 13 residues. V lost 6 bases and J lost 3, with 11 bases in between. Looked up from germline, CDR1 is SGHNT and CDR2 is YYREEE (reference sequence). This CDR3 is CASKGGGTDTQYF. Here the CDR3 DNA reads TGTGCCAGCAAAGGGGGGGGAACAGATACGCAGTATTTT.

The V gene is TRBV5-1, the J gene TRBJ1-5; D is unresolved. In germline, CDR1 is SGHRS, CDR2 YFSETQ. Trimming pared 7 bases from V and 3 bases from J, leaving 14 bases between. This CDR3 region has 14 residues. The CDR3 nucleotides are TGCGCCAGCTCACCCTTAGGAATCAATCAGCCCCAGCATTTT. This gives the protein CASSPLGINQPQHF. Together with reference TRBV5-1 and TRBJ1-5, the CDR3 gives the full variable domain: KAGVTQTPRYLIKTRGQQVTLSCSPISGHRSVSWYQQTPGQGLQFLFEYFSETQRNKGNFPGRFSGRQFSNSRSEMNVSTLELGDSALYLCASSPLGINQPQHFGDGTRLSIL.

J is TRBJ1-1 and V is TRBV18; D remains ambiguous. V dropped 4 bases and J dropped 1 base, with 10 bases sitting between them. The CDR3 loop spans 14 amino acids. The germline CDR1 and CDR2 sequences are KGHSH and LQKENI. CDR3 DNA: TGTGCCAGCTCACTTCAATCCCAGAACACTGAAGCTTTCTTT. It yields the protein CASSLQSQNTEAFF.

The V gene is TRBV9, the J gene TRBJ2-5; D gene ambiguous. Germline CDR1 is SGDLS and CDR2 is YYNGEE. Trimming removed 3 bases at V and 4 bases at J, with 10 bases between. This CDR3 has 13 residues. The CDR3: CASSGPDRETQYF. DNA for the CDR3: TGTGCCAGCAGCGGACCCGACCGAGAGACCCAGTACTTC.

The chain has TRBV28 and TRBJ1-4, with D tentatively TRBD1 (6 bases). The CDR3 contains 13 residues. Germline V gives CDR1 MDHEN, CDR2 SYDVKM. The CDR3 bases are TGTGCGACCAGTTCACAGGGATCGGTAAAACTGTTTTTT. Its protein product is CATSSQGSVKLFF.

The chain recombines TRBV29-1 with TRBJ2-5, with TRBD1 matching over 7 bases. The J call is uncertain, as TRBJ2-7 better fits the DNA end. This CDR3 region has 12 residues. CDR1 is SQVTM and CDR2 is ANQGSEA in the germline V gene. The DNA of the CDR3 is TGCAGCGTCGGACAGGCCTCCTACGAGCAGTACTTC. Residues: CSVGQASYEQYF.

In nucleotides, the CDR3 is TGTGCCAGCAGGCGGACAGGGAGCACAGATACGCAGTATTTT. Amino acid sequence: CASRRTGSTDTQYF. The V and J genes are TRBV6-1 and TRBJ2-3, with 8 bases matching TRBD1. The CDR3 is made up of 14 amino acids. Trimming took 6 bases from V and 0 from J; bases not matched to a gene: 2. The V gene's germline CDR1 is MNHNS and CDR2 SASEGT.

V gene TRBV7-2 combines with J gene TRBJ2-3, with D possibly TRBD2 on 5 matching bases. The CDR3 totals 14 residues. The ends were cut back, 1 base at V and 2 bases at J, with 7 bases in the middle. Germline V gene sequence: CDR1 SGHTA, CDR2 FQGNSA. The CDR3 bases are TGTGCCAGCAGCTTAGGACTAAACACAGATACGCAGTATTTT. Residues: CASSLGLNTDTQYF. The full variable domain, in which reference TRBV7-2 and TRBJ2-3 provide the parts outside the CDR3, is GAGVSQSPSNKVTEKGKDVELRCDPISGHTALYWYRQSLGQGLEFLIYFQGNSAPDKSGLPSDRFSAERTGGSVSTLTIQRTQQEDSAVYLCASSLGLNTDTQYFGPGTRLTVL.

In its sample, this clone was seen a few times. The chain links TRBV7-8 to TRBJ1-5; 7 nucleotides agree with TRBD1. Germline V gene sequence: CDR1 SGHVS, CDR2 FQNEAQ. This CDR3 contains 14 residues. V lost 5 bases, J lost 5 bases, and 6 bases stayed unmatched. The CDR3 coding sequence is TGTGCCAGCAGCCTGAATACAGGGGATCAGCCCCAGCATTTT. Protein sequence: CASSLNTGDQPQHF.

This chain links TRBV6-1 with TRBJ2-3, with D unresolved. The V end lost 3 bases, the J end lost 2 bases, and 15 bases lay between the germline ends. CDR1 is MNHNS, CDR2 SASEGT, per germline. The CDR3 sequence is 16 residues long. The CDR3 loop reads CASSDGRLRYTDTQYF. For the CDR3, the DNA is TGTGCCAGCAGTGACGGACGCCTGCGGTACACAGATACGCAGTATTTT.

J is TRBJ1-2 and V is TRBV5-1, with TRBD1 as a possible D gene (6 bases). Between the trimmed V and J ends, which lost 4 bases and 6 bases, there was a span of 19 bases. CDR1 and CDR2 (germline): SGHRS, YFSETQ. This CDR3 has 15 amino acids. This CDR3 reads CASSLRTAVVNGYTF. CDR3 nucleotide sequence: TGCGCCAGCAGCCTCCGGACAGCGGTGGTGAATGGCTACACCTTC.

The chain uses TRBV6-4 and TRBJ2-3, with 12 bases identical to TRBD2. The CDR3 has 13 residues. Germline V lookup: CDR1 MRHNA, CDR2 SNTAGT. With V trimmed by 10 bases and J by 6 bases, 5 bases remained unmatched. The CDR3 DNA sequence: TGTGCCACCCAGACTAGCGGGAGCGATACGCAGTATTTT. It specifies CATQTSGSDTQYF.

The chain has TRBV6-6 and TRBJ2-2; D may match TRBD1 or TRBD2 (6 bases each). This CDR3 region has 16 residues. V shed 7 bases and J shed 2 bases, with 17 bases lying between them. The germline V gene has CDR1 MNHNY and CDR2 SVGAGI (reference sequence). In DNA, the CDR3 is TGTGCCAGCACCCCAATTCGGGGGCGCAACACCGGGGAGCTGTTTTTT. Its translation: CASTPIRGRNTGELFF.

The chain recombines TRBV28 with TRBJ2-7; TRBD2 aligns across 7 bases. The CDR3 extends over 12 amino acids. Germline-derived CDR1 and CDR2 are MDHEN and SYDVKM. The ends lost 4 bases at V and 6 bases at J; junction bases unmatched: 3. CDR3 nucleotides: TGTGCCAGCAGTTCCGGCGGGGGCGAGCAGTACTTC. Translation: CASSSGGGEQYF.

CDR3 residues: CASSQSVVDAYGYTF. CDR3 DNA sequence: TGCGCCAGCAGCCAGTCTGTTGTGGATGCCTATGGCTACACCTTC. This chain connects TRBV4-1 to TRBJ1-2, with D unclear. This CDR3 has 15 residues. CDR1 and CDR2 (germline): MGHRA, YSYEKL. V was trimmed by 3 bases and J by 4 bases, leaving 15 bases between them.

V and J are TRBV7-7 and TRBJ2-3, with D unclear. The CDR3 runs 15 residues. Germline values: CDR1 SSHAT, CDR2 FNYEAQ (reference sequence). V lost 1 base to trimming and J lost 6 bases, with 14 bases between them. The CDR3 loop reads CASSLDGVRADTQYF. CDR3 sequence (DNA): TGTGCCAGCAGCTTAGATGGAGTTAGGGCGGATACGCAGTATTTT.

This chain uses TRBV30 with TRBJ2-1, with TRBD2 matching 13 bases. The V and J ends lost 3 bases and 10 bases, in that order; junction bases with no gene match: 9. The germline CDR1 and CDR2 sequences are GTSNPN and SVGIG (reference sequence). The CDR3 has 15 residues. The CDR3 nucleotides are TGTGCCTGGAGCCTTGGGACTAGCGGGATTAACGAGCAGTTCTTC. Encoded protein: CAWSLGTSGINEQFF.

The chain couples TRBV19 to TRBJ1-5, with 9 bases fitting TRBD1. Germline CDR1 and CDR2: LNHDA and SQIVND (reference sequence). J was trimmed by 6 bases and V by 6 bases; bases with no gene match: 6. The CDR3 is 14 amino acids. The CDR3 loop reads CASSYRGLVQPQHF. In DNA form, the CDR3 reads TGTGCCAGTAGCTACAGGGGGCTGGTTCAGCCCCAGCATTTT.

The DNA for the CDR3 is TGTGCCAGCAGCGGCCCGGGAGAGCAGTACTTC. This codes for CASSGPGEQYF. The J gene is TRBJ2-7, the V gene TRBV5-4, with a possible D match to TRBD2 (5 bases). Trimming removed 4 bases at V and 7 bases at J, with 9 bases between. This CDR3 contains 11 residues. Germline assignment: CDR1 SGHNT and CDR2 YYREEE (reference sequence).

Notes on this clone: Other DNA variants within this sample encode the same CDR3. The V call is TRBV5-1, the J call TRBJ2-1; 7 bases align to TRBD2. From germline, CDR1 is SGHRS and CDR2 YFSETQ. Trimming removed 0 bases from V and 3 bases from J; junction bases left unmatched: 3. There are 15 residues in the CDR3. The CDR3 coding sequence is TGCGCCAGCAGCTTGGACGCTAGCGGCTACAATGAGCAGTTCTTC. Translating it yields CASSLDASGYNEQFF.